This is a list of T cell receptor beta chains from one sample in a study of shared clonotypes between healthy human individuals. Sequenced by immunoSEQ multiplex PCR; TCRdb stores in-frame clones only, minus some. Altogether under 650,000 clones are present, 90% to 97% being singletons, with the ten largest covering about 0.057%. The sample was naive CD4+ T cells sorted from blood. The receptors stem from a woman in her 30s in good health. Both conserved end residues are part of each CDR3. Each record gives: V gene, CDR3 protein.

V gene: TRBV11-3
CDR3 protein: CASSFAGVPGKLFF

V gene: TRBV5-4
CDR3 protein: CASSLSSGSYNEQFF

V gene: TRBV15
CDR3 protein: CATSRGTGTSAYNEQFF

V gene: TRBV10-3
CDR3 protein: CAISESTTAQETQYF

V gene: TRBV5-8
CDR3 protein: CASSLVAGGPDEQFF

V gene: TRBV6-6
CDR3 protein: CASSYAEGARTEAFF

V gene: TRBV7-9
CDR3 protein: CASSLEVAGGATYGYTF

V gene: TRBV7-9
CDR3 protein: CASSFGGGNYEQYF

V gene: TRBV18
CDR3 protein: CASSLVSGELFF

V gene: TRBV28
CDR3 protein: CASSPDEQIRGAFF

V gene: TRBV21-1
CDR3 protein: CASSILATGGYSANTGELFF

V gene: TRBV4-3
CDR3 protein: CASSPLLPDQPQHF

V gene: TRBV28
CDR3 protein: CACRTGVWGRTEAFF

V gene: TRBV5-8
CDR3 protein: CASIRGRDYGYTF

V gene: TRBV7-8
CDR3 protein: CASRRDRMEKLFF

V gene: TRBV10-3
CDR3 protein: CAMGLAEYEQYF

V gene: TRBV27
CDR3 protein: CASSLNRARETQYF

V gene: TRBV2
CDR3 protein: CASSVRGGDDNEQFF

V gene: TRBV28
CDR3 protein: CASSFPTRDSLYSNQPQHF

V gene: TRBV5-6
CDR3 protein: CASSLLVQRETRTDTQYF

V gene: TRBV4-1
CDR3 protein: CASSQPKERNEQFF

V gene: TRBV27
CDR3 protein: CASSSRQGADTQYF

V gene: TRBV6-5
CDR3 protein: CASSYEDFNSGNTIYF

V gene: TRBV5-1
CDR3 protein: CASSLAGEGTGELFF

V gene: TRBV18
CDR3 protein: CASSPLGRSSYEQYF

V gene: TRBV5-1
CDR3 protein: CASSAEGRGYYGYTF

V gene: TRBV15
CDR3 protein: CATNRGQGLNTEAFF

V gene: TRBV9
CDR3 protein: CASSAGLAGAIDTQYF

V gene: TRBV5-1
CDR3 protein: CASSPRPGQGTNTGELFF

V gene: TRBV28
CDR3 protein: CASSFGHLSGEQYF

V gene: TRBV29-1
CDR3 protein: CSAGRDSSYEQYF

V gene: TRBV30
CDR3 protein: CAWSPGLAGNEQFF

V gene: TRBV5-1
CDR3 protein: CASSTQGYEQYF

V gene: TRBV19
CDR3 protein: CATSGTGNTGELFF

V gene: TRBV6-1
CDR3 protein: CASSGLGSGSSGEQYF

V gene: TRBV19
CDR3 protein: CASSSGTTYEQYF

V gene: TRBV10-2
CDR3 protein: CASRDTGTSGEDTQYF

V gene: TRBV9
CDR3 protein: CASSVVGNSPLHF

V gene: TRBV11-3
CDR3 protein: CASSLSGTSYEQYF

V gene: TRBV10-3
CDR3 protein: CAISELGQVGKTYEQYF

V gene: TRBV28
CDR3 protein: CASSLFTFGDNNEQFF

V gene: TRBV10-3
CDR3 protein: CAISESGQGATNEKLFF

V gene: TRBV10-2
CDR3 protein: CASSELGQIYGYTF

V gene: TRBV5-6
CDR3 protein: CASSSQSLLRIETQYF

V gene: TRBV11-2
CDR3 protein: CASSLALAGGHEQYF

V gene: TRBV13
CDR3 protein: CASSLGTSGTYEQYF

V gene: TRBV7-2
CDR3 protein: CASSLVGAGVYNEQFF

V gene: TRBV11-2
CDR3 protein: CASSPGWEPQHF